Sequencing of this T cell receptor (beta chain) was carried out in a study of cytomegalovirus exposure and HLA in healthy donors. The CDR3 consists of 14 residues. The germline V gene has CDR1 SGHKS and CDR2 YYEKEE (reference sequence). Trimming stripped 2 bases from V and 5 bases from J, with 13 bases between. PCR employed 60 Vbeta and 13 Jbeta primers. Some clones are missing from TCRdb's copy, which holds only in-frame ones; the method was immunoSEQ multiplex PCR. The sample lists 100,000 to 130,000 clones, roughly 82% seen once, with 2.7% in the top ten. The rearrangement joins TRBV5-5 to TRBJ1-1; unclear D gene. The TCR originated in a man under 40 in good health and CMV-seropositive. The sequencing input was PBMCs. Here the CDR3 reads CASSLTRGWTEAFF. In nucleotides, the CDR3 is TGTGCCAGCAGCTTAACTCGGGGATGGACTGAAGCTTTCTTT.